A selection of T cell receptor beta chains follows, all from one sample in a study of blood T cell repertoires in COVID-19. The assay was immunoSEQ multiplex PCR, and TCRdb's table has in-frame clones only and misses some. This table has 250,000 or so clones, more than 75% appearing once. Input material: PBMCs or T cells enriched from blood (not recorded which). These TCRs come from a woman under 30 who had recovered from COVID-19. CDR3s include the opening cysteine and the closing phenylalanine or tryptophan. Fields, in order: CDR3 DNA, CDR3 protein, CDR3 length, D gene, V gene, J gene. The D gene is left open where the match is weak.

CDR3 DNA: TGTGCCAGCAGTTGGGACAGGGGGAACTATGGCTACACCTTC
CDR3 protein: CASSWDRGNYGYTF
CDR3 length: 14
D gene: TRBD1
V gene: TRBV2
J gene: TRBJ1-2

CDR3 DNA: TGTGCCAGCAGTCGGAGCGGGAGCGCTTACGAGCAGTACTTC
CDR3 protein: CASSRSGSAYEQYF
CDR3 length: 14
D gene: TRBD2
V gene: TRBV6-6
J gene: TRBJ2-7

CDR3 DNA: TGTGCCAGCAGTCCGTTTGCCCAGGGAGGTCAGCCCCAGCATTTT
CDR3 protein: CASSPFAQGGQPQHF
CDR3 length: 15
D gene: -
V gene: TRBV6-5
J gene: TRBJ1-5

CDR3 DNA: TGTGCCAGCAGCTCGGGACAGGTTCTGCACTATGGCTACACCTTC
CDR3 protein: CASSSGQVLHYGYTF
CDR3 length: 15
D gene: TRBD1
V gene: TRBV7-8
J gene: TRBJ1-2

CDR3 DNA: TGTGCCAGCAGTTTACCGGGACTAGCGGGAGTTTATGAGCAGTTCTTC
CDR3 protein: CASSLPGLAGVYEQFF
CDR3 length: 16
D gene: TRBD2
V gene: TRBV27
J gene: TRBJ2-1

CDR3 DNA: TGTGCCAGCAGCCAAGAAGGGCTAGCGGGCCCTTCCTACAATGAGCAGTTCTTC
CDR3 protein: CASSQEGLAGPSYNEQFF
CDR3 length: 18
D gene: TRBD2
V gene: TRBV4-2
J gene: TRBJ2-1

CDR3 DNA: TGTGCCAGCAGCCCCGGGACTAGCGAGGCAGATACGCAGTATTTT
CDR3 protein: CASSPGTSEADTQYF
CDR3 length: 15
D gene: TRBD2
V gene: TRBV3-1/TRBV3-2
J gene: TRBJ2-3

CDR3 DNA: TGTGCCACCAGTGATCAATTTGGCTACACCTTC
CDR3 protein: CATSDQFGYTF
CDR3 length: 11
D gene: -
V gene: TRBV24-1
J gene: TRBJ1-2

CDR3 DNA: TGTGCCACCTCCCGGGACAGGGACAATGAGCAGTTCTTC
CDR3 protein: CATSRDRDNEQFF
CDR3 length: 13
D gene: TRBD1
V gene: TRBV6-5
J gene: TRBJ2-1

CDR3 DNA: TGTGCCGGATTGGACAGGGCAAATGAAAAACTGTTTTTT
CDR3 protein: CAGLDRANEKLFF
CDR3 length: 13
D gene: TRBD1
V gene: TRBV2
J gene: TRBJ1-4

CDR3 DNA: TGCGCCAGCAGTGAGGCAAGATCAGGGGGCACTGAAGCTTTCTTT
CDR3 protein: CASSEARSGGTEAFF
CDR3 length: 15
D gene: TRBD1
V gene: TRBV10-1
J gene: TRBJ1-1

CDR3 DNA: TGCGCCAGCAGCCAGATGGAGGGGACTAGCGGATACAATGAGCAGTTCTTC
CDR3 protein: CASSQMEGTSGYNEQFF
CDR3 length: 17
D gene: TRBD2
V gene: TRBV4-1
J gene: TRBJ2-1

CDR3 DNA: TGTGCCAGCAGCCCCTGGGGGCTGATGAACACTGAAGCTTTCTTT
CDR3 protein: CASSPWGLMNTEAFF
CDR3 length: 15
D gene: -
V gene: TRBV14
J gene: TRBJ1-1

CDR3 DNA: TGTGCTAGTGGTTTGAGGCTGGAGCAGCCCCAGCATTTT
CDR3 protein: CASGLRLEQPQHF
CDR3 length: 13
D gene: -
V gene: TRBV12-5
J gene: TRBJ1-5

CDR3 DNA: TGCAGCGTCCGGGACAGGGTGTCTTCTGCGGGAGGGCCGATGACAGATACGCAGTATTTT
CDR3 protein: CSVRDRVSSAGGPMTDTQYF
CDR3 length: 20
D gene: -
V gene: TRBV29-1
J gene: TRBJ2-3

CDR3 DNA: TGTGCCAGCAGCTTAGATTTGAGGAATACGCAGTATTTT
CDR3 protein: CASSLDLRNTQYF
CDR3 length: 13
D gene: -
V gene: TRBV11-2
J gene: TRBJ2-3

CDR3 DNA: TGTGCCAGCAGTGCCACGCAGTTCCTCACCGGGGAGCTGTTTTTT
CDR3 protein: CASSATQFLTGELFF
CDR3 length: 15
D gene: -
V gene: TRBV2
J gene: TRBJ2-2

CDR3 DNA: TGTGCCAGCAGCTTACTGACTAGCGGGGGTTACAATGAGCAGTTCTTC
CDR3 protein: CASSLLTSGGYNEQFF
CDR3 length: 16
D gene: TRBD2
V gene: TRBV5-6
J gene: TRBJ2-1

CDR3 DNA: TGTGCCAGCAGCCGCGGGACAGAGATATACGAGCAGTACTTC
CDR3 protein: CASSRGTEIYEQYF
CDR3 length: 14
D gene: -
V gene: TRBV28
J gene: TRBJ2-7

CDR3 DNA: TGTGCCAGCAACCCACCCTATCGGTACAATGAGCAGTTCTTC
CDR3 protein: CASNPPYRYNEQFF
CDR3 length: 14
D gene: -
V gene: TRBV7-9
J gene: TRBJ2-1